One and the same sample provided the 5 T cell receptor beta chains below, sequenced in a study of graft-versus-host responses after intestinal transplantation. The data were produced by immunoSEQ multiplex PCR, yet TCRdb's version contains in-frame clones alone and is incomplete. The table shows about 120,000 clones, with 90% occurring only once. For these receptors, no antigen is known. Sequencing was performed on unstimulated CD4+ T cells sorted from spleen or lymph node cells, taken before intestinal transplant. These receptor sequences come from a human donor who received an intestinal transplant.

The V and J genes are TRBV5-1 and TRBJ1-2; perhaps TRBD1 as D (6 bases). The V end lost 0 bases, the J end lost 2 bases, and 8 bases lay between the germline ends. The germline CDR1 and CDR2 sequences are SGHRS and YFSETQ. The CDR3 has 14 residues. CDR3 region: CASSLEGVNYGYTF. CDR3 DNA: TGCGCCAGCAGCTTGGAGGGGGTAAACTATGGCTACACCTTC.

V usage is TRBV29-1 and J usage is TRBJ1-1, with 7 bases matching TRBD1. From germline, CDR1 is SQVTM and CDR2 ANQGSEA. The CDR3 runs 16 residues. V was clipped by 3 bases and J by 1 base; unmatched bases: 11. CDR3 sequence: CSVDTGARRGNTEAFF. CDR3 in DNA: TGCAGCGTTGATACAGGGGCGAGGCGAGGGAACACTGAAGCTTTCTTT.

This chain uses TRBV30 with TRBJ1-2; 8 nucleotides align to TRBD1. The CDR3 is made up of 14 amino acids. The germline gives CDR1 GTSNPN, CDR2 SVGIG (reference sequence). V gave up 3 bases and J gave up 5 bases; unmatched junction bases: 8. The CDR3 nucleotides read TGTGCCTGGAGAAGACAGGGGATGAAGTATGGCTACACCTTC. Residues: CAWRRQGMKYGYTF.

This clone was found once. The J gene is TRBJ2-1, the V gene TRBV19; 11 nucleotides align to TRBD2. This CDR3 is built from 18 residues. Looked up from germline, CDR1 is LNHDA and CDR2 is SQIVND (reference sequence). The junction had 15 bases not matched to a gene; V was cut back by 4 bases and J by 7 bases. The CDR3 sequence: CASSTGTSGLPAVNEQFF. The CDR3 DNA sequence: TGTGCCAGTAGTACCGGGACTAGCGGCCTCCCAGCGGTGAATGAGCAGTTCTTC.

This chain connects TRBV18 to TRBJ2-3, with a weak D call TRBD1 (5 bases). V shed 6 bases and J shed 4 bases, with 17 bases lying between them. Germline V lookup: CDR1 KGHSH, CDR2 LQKENI. This CDR3 contains 15 residues. The chain's CDR3 is CASSPLDTPPDTQYF. CDR3 bases: TGTGCCAGCTCTCCGCTGGACACACCGCCAGATACGCAGTATTTT.